This TCR beta chain was captured by sequencing in a study of cytomegalovirus exposure and HLA in healthy donors. The study's findings and limits: The listing of roughly 160 TCR beta chains classed them as cytomegalovirus-associated. Because they were indistinguishable, some V segments, including TRBV6-2 and TRBV6-3, were excluded.

A multiplex PCR was run with 60 Vbeta primers and 13 Jbeta primers. Data came from immunoSEQ multiplex PCR; TCRdb stores just in-frame clones and leaves some out. This sample has approximately 100,000 clones; about 68% occur once, and the top ten carry 3.8%. Remarks on this clone: Antigen specificity is unknown.

Germline values: CDR1 SGHNT, CDR2 YENEEA. This CDR3 is built from 15 residues. The V segment lost 5 bases and the J segment 6 bases; nucleotides outside the gene matches: 12. The chain is built from TRBV11-3 and TRBJ2-5; 7 bases are a match to TRBD2. The TCR comes from a man younger than 45 in good health and CMV-seropositive. Sequenced sample: PBMCs. CDR3 amino acids: CASSRRDYPPKTQYF. The DNA for the CDR3 is TGTGCCAGCAGCCGCCGGGACTACCCCCCAAAGACCCAGTACTTC.